Presented here are 5 T cell receptor beta chains from one specimen sequenced in a study of T cells after yellow fever vaccination. MiXCR, run by TCRdb on the 5' RACE reads, gives a single entry per CDR3 protein. The sample has approximately 600,000 distinct CDR3 sequences; 9% to 15% are singletons. The sample in question was PBMCs, obtained on the day of the yellow fever booster vaccination. The receptors shown here come from a man aged 25-45 years who received the YFV17D yellow fever vaccine.

This clonotype was detected only once. A much larger clone lies a single base off, so this may be a read error. This chain uses TRBV20-1 with TRBJ1-2; no clear D gene. Germline V lookup: CDR1 DFQATT, CDR2 SNEGSKA (reference sequence). This CDR3 has 11 amino acids. V was clipped by 3 bases and J by 6 bases, with 8 bases between them. CDR3 region: CSASSSNGYTF. As DNA, the CDR3 is TGCAGTGCTAGTTCGTCGAATGGCTACACCTTC.

In this sample, this clonotype turned up a few times. This chain connects TRBV29-1 to TRBJ2-2, with D unresolved. Germline V gene lookup returns CDR1 SQVTM and CDR2 ANQGSEA. The V gene lost 4 bases and the J gene lost 5 bases, with 8 bases spanning the gap. The CDR3 is 12 amino acids. CDR3 sequence (DNA): TGCAGCGTTGTGGTGGGGACCGGGGAGCTGTTTTTT. Translated: CSVVVGTGELFF.

The genes are TRBV18 and TRBJ2-1; TRBD2 is a possible D gene (5 bases). This CDR3 has 14 amino acids. Deletions cut 4 bases from V and 5 bases from J, with 12 bases between. Germline CDR1 and CDR2: KGHSH and LQKENI. The CDR3 reads CASSLGVQHNEQFF. CDR3 DNA: TGTGCCAGCTCACTGGGAGTTCAACACAATGAGCAGTTCTTC.

This chain joins TRBV6-2 or TRBV6-3 and TRBJ2-1; D possibly corresponds to TRBD2 (6 bases). V gave up 0 bases and J gave up 8 bases, with 29 bases separating them. CDR1 and CDR2 from the germline V gene are MNHEY and SVGEGT. The CDR3 consists of 20 residues. The CDR3 DNA is TGTGCCAGCAGTTACTCATTGTCGGCGGGGCGGGACCAAAACCCCCATGAGCAGTTCTTC. Translation: CASSYSLSAGRDQNPHEQFF.

This clonotype was seen only a few times. The chain has TRBV28 and TRBJ2-5; maybe TRBD2 (5 bases). The CDR3 extends over 15 amino acids. CDR1 and CDR2 from the germline V gene are MDHEN and SYDVKM. V lost 2 bases and J 1 base, leaving 11 bases between the germline ends. The chain's CDR3 is CASSLDSAPQETQYF. The CDR3 coding sequence is TGTGCCAGCAGTTTAGATAGCGCCCCCCAAGAGACCCAGTACTTC.